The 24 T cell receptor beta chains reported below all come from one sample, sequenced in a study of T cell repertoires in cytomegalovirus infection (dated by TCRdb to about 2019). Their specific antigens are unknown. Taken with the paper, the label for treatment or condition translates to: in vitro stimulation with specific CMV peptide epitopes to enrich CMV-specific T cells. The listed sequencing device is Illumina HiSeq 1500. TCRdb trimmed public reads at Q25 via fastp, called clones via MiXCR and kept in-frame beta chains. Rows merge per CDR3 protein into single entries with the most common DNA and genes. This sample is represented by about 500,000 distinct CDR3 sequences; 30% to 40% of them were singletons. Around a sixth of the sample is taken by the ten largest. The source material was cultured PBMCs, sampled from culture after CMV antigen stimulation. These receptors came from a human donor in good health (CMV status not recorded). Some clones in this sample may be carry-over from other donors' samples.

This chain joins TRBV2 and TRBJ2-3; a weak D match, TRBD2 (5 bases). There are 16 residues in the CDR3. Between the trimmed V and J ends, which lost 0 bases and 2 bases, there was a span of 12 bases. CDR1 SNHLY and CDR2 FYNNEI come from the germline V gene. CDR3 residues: CASSEAPSTTTDTQYF. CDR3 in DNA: TGTGCCAGCAGTGAAGCCCCTAGCACAACCACAGATACGCAGTATTTT.

The CDR3: CASSMSGHNQPQHF. CDR3 bases: TGTGCCAGTAGTATGTCAGGGCACAATCAGCCCCAGCATTTT. This chain uses TRBV19 with TRBJ1-5; possible D gene TRBD1, 5 bases. Germline V CDR1 and CDR2: LNHDA, SQIVND (reference sequence). Trimming left V 3 bases short and J 3 bases short, with 9 bases between. The length of the CDR3 is 14 residues.

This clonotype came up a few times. CDR3 residues: CASSSTGYNEQFF. The CDR3 DNA reads as TGTGCCAGTAGCTCTACAGGGTACAATGAGCAGTTCTTC. This sequence joins TRBV19 and TRBJ2-1; D might be TRBD1 (6 bases). The CDR3 is 13 amino acids. The V gene's germline CDR1 is LNHDA and CDR2 SQIVND (reference sequence). Trimming shortened V by 6 bases and J by 4 bases, and 10 bases separated the two germline ends.

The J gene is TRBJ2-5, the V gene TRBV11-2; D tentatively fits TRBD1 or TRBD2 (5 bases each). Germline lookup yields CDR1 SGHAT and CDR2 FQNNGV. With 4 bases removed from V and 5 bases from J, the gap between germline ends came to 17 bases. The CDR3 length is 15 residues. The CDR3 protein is CASSSPPWGGETQYF. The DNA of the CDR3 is TGTGCCAGCAGCTCCCCACCTTGGGGCGGGGAGACCCAGTACTTC.

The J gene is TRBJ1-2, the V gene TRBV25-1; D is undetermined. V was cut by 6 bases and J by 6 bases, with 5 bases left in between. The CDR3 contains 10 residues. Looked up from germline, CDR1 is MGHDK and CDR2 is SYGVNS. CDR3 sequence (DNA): TGTGCCAGCAGGGCGGATGGCTACACCTTC. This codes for CASRADGYTF.

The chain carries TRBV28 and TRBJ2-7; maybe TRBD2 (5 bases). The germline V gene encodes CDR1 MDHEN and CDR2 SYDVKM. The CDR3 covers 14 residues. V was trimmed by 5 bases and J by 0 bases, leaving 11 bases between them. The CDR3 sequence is CASSPVTTSYEQYF. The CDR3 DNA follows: TGTGCCAGCAGTCCCGTGACTACCTCCTACGAGCAGTACTTC. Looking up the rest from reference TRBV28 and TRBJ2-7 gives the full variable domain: DVKVTQSSRYLVKRTGEKVFLECVQDMDHENMFWYRQDPGLGLRLIYFSYDVKMKEKGDIPEGYSVSREKKERFSLILESASTNQTSMYLCASSPVTTSYEQYFGPGTRLTVT.

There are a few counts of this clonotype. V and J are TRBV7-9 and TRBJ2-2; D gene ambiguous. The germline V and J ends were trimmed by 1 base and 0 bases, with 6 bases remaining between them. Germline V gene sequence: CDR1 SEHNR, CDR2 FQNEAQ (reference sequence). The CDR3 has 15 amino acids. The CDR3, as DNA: TGTGCCAGCAGCTTAGTAGTCCCGAACACCGGGGAGCTGTTTTTT. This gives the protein CASSLVVPNTGELFF.

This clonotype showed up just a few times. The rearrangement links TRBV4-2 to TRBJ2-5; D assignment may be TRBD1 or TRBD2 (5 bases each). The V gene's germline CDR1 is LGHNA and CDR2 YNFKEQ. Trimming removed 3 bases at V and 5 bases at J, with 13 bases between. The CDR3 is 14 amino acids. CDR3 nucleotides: TGTGCCAGCAGCCAGCCCGGGACGACGGAGACCCAGTACTTC. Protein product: CASSQPGTTETQYF.

The CDR3 spells CASSIKSPENQPQHF. CDR3 coding DNA: TGTGCCAGTAGTATTAAGTCGCCTGAGAATCAGCCCCAGCATTTT. The rearrangement uses TRBV19 and TRBJ1-5; D remains ambiguous. V was cut by 3 bases and J by 4 bases, with 13 bases left in between. The CDR3 has 15 amino acids. CDR1 and CDR2 from the germline V gene are LNHDA and SQIVND (reference sequence).

The CDR3 DNA reads as TGTGCCACCAGCAGAGAGACCAGGGTTTTGGGAAACACCATATATTTT. This codes for CATSRETRVLGNTIYF. This chain joins TRBV15 and TRBJ1-3; a weak D match, TRBD1 (5 bases). Germline CDR1 and CDR2: LNHNV and YYDKDF (reference sequence). The CDR3 sequence is 16 residues long. V was pared by 0 bases and J by 4 bases, with 13 bases between.

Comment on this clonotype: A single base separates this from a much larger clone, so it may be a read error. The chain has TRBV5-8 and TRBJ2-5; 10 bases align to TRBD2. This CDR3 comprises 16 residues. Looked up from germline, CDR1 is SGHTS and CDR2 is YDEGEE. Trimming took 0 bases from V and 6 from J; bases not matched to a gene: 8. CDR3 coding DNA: TGTGCCAGCAGCTTGGAGGCGGGGACTAGCGTGCAGACCCAGTACTTC. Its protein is CASSLEAGTSVQTQYF.

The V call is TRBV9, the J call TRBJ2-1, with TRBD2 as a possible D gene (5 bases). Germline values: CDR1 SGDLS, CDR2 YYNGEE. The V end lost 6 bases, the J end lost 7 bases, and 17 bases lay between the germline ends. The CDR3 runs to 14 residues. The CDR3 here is CASNRDSSLNEQFF. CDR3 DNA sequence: TGTGCCAGCAACCGGGATTCCTCTTTGAATGAGCAGTTCTTC.

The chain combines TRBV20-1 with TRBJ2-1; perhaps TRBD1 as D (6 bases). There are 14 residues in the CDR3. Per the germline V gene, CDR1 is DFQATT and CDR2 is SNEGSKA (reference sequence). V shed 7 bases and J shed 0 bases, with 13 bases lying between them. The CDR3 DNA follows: TGCAGTGTTCGGCAGGGGAGCTCCTACAATGAGCAGTTCTTC. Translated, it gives CSVRQGSSYNEQFF.

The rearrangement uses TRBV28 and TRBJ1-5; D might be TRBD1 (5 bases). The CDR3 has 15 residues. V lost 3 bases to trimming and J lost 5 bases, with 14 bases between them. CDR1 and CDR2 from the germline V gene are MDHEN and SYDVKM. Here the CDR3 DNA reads TGTGCCAGCAGTTTTGGGGGACCGAAGCATCAGCCCCAGCATTTT. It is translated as CASSFGGPKHQPQHF.

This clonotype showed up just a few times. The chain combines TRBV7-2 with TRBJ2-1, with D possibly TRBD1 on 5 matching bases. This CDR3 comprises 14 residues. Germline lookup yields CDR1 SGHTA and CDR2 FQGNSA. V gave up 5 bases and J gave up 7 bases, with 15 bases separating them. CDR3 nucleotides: TGTGCCAGCAGCCTTTGGGGCGCGTCAAATGAGCAGTTCTTC. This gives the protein CASSLWGASNEQFF.

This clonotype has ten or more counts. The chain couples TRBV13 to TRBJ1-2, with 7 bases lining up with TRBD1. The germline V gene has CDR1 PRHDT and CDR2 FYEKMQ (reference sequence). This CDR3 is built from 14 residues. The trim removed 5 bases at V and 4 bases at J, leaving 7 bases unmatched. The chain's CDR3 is CASSLDRDPYGYTF. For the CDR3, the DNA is TGTGCCAGCAGCCTCGACAGGGATCCCTATGGCTACACCTTC.

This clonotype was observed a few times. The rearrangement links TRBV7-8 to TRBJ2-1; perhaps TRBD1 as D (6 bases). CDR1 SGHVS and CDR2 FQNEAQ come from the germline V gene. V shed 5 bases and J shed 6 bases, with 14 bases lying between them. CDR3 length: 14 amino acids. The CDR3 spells CASSLWGLGNEQFF. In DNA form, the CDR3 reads TGTGCCAGCAGCCTTTGGGGGCTGGGCAATGAGCAGTTCTTC.

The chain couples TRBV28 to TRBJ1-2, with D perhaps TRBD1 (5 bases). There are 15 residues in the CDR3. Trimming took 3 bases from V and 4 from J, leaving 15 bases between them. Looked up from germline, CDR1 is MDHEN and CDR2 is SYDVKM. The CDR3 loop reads CASSFPPPGGYGYTF. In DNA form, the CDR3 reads TGTGCCAGCAGTTTTCCCCCGCCTGGGGGCTATGGCTACACCTTC.

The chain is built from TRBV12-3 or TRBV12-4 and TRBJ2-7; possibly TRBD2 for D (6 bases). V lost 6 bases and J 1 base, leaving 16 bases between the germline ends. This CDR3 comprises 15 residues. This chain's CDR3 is CASSPWRGNSYEQYF. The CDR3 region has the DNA TGTGCCAGCAGCCCTTGGCGCGGGAATTCCTACGAGCAGTACTTC.

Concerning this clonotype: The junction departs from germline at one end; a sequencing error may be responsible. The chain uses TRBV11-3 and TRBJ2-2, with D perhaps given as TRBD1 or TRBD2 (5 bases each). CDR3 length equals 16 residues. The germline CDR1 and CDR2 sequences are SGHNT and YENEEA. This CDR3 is CASSLELGTGTGELVF. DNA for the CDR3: TGTGCCAGCAGCTTAGAACTGGGGACGGGCACCGGGGAGCTGGTTTTT.

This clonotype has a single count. CDR3 sequence: CSTNKASGINEQFF. The CDR3 DNA is TGCAGTACGAACAAAGCTAGCGGGATCAATGAGCAGTTCTTC. The chain recombines TRBV20-1 with TRBJ2-1, with TRBD2 matching 9 bases. The trim removed 8 bases at V and 6 bases at J, leaving 11 bases unmatched. CDR1 DFQATT and CDR2 SNEGSKA come from the germline V gene (reference sequence). The CDR3 loop spans 14 amino acids.

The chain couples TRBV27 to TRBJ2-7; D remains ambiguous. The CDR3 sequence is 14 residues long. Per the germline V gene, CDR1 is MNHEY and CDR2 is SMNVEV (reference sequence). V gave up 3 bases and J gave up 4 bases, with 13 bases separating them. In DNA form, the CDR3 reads TGTGCCAGCAGTTTTTCCGATGGACCGTACGAGCAGTACTTC. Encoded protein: CASSFSDGPYEQYF.

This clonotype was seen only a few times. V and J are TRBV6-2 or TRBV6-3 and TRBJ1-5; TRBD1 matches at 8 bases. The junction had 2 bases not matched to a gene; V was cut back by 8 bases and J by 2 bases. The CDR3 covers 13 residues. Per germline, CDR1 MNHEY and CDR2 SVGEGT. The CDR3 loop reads CASLDRGNQPQHF. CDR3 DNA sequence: TGTGCCAGCCTGGACAGGGGCAATCAGCCCCAGCATTTT.

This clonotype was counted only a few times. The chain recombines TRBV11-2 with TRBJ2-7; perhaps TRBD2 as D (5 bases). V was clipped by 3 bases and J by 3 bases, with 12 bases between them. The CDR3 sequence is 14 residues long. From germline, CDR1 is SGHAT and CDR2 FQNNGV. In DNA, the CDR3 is TGTGCCAGCAGCTTCAGTGACGGAGGCTACGAGCAGTACGTC. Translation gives CASSFSDGGYEQYV.